Each of the 22 T cell receptor beta chains below was sequenced from the same sample in a study of cytomegalovirus exposure and HLA in healthy donors. Primers for the PCR totalled 60 Vbeta and 13 Jbeta. TCRdb's table, derived via immunoSEQ multiplex PCR, lists solely in-frame clones and lacks some. The repertoire holds 150,000 to 200,000 clones, 81% seen once, with around 2% in the top ten. Source material: PBMCs. Receptor source: a woman aged 18-30 years in good health and CMV-seropositive.

In this sample, this clone turned up once. This rearrangement joins TRBV2 to TRBJ2-1, with 7 bases aligning to TRBD2. The V segment lost 10 bases and the J segment 6 bases; nucleotides outside the gene matches: 12. Germline CDR1 and CDR2: SNHLY and FYNNEI. CDR3 length: 14 residues. CDR3 sequence (DNA): TGTGCCACCCGATCGGGAGGAGGGTCCAATGAGCAGTTCTTC. This sequence encodes CATRSGGGSNEQFF.

V gene TRBV7-3 combines with J gene TRBJ2-7; TRBD1 aligns across 10 bases. The CDR3 covers 15 residues. V shed 1 base, J shed 2 bases, and the junction held 2 bases outside the gene matches. Per germline, CDR1 SGHTA and CDR2 FQGTGA. CDR3 DNA: TGTGCCAGCAGCTTAAGGACAGGGGGTCCCTACGAGCAGTACTTC. It codes for CASSLRTGGPYEQYF. Based on the CDR3 plus reference TRBV7-3 and TRBJ2-7, the full variable domain is GAGVSQTPSNKVTEKGKYVELRCDPISGHTALYWYRQSLGQGPEFLIYFQGTGAADDSGLPNDRFFAVRPEGSVSTLKIQRTERGDSAVYLCASSLRTGGPYEQYFGPGTRLTVT.

This clone was observed a handful of times. This chain joins TRBV7-9 and TRBJ2-2; 10 nucleotides align to TRBD1. The germline V gene encodes CDR1 SEHNR and CDR2 FQNEAQ (reference sequence). Trimming at V came to 6 bases and at J to 4 bases, leaving 5 bases not matched to a gene. The CDR3 has 15 amino acids. The chain's CDR3 is CASSWDRGGTGELFF. Written as DNA, the CDR3 is TGTGCCAGCAGTTGGGACAGGGGAGGCACCGGGGAGCTGTTTTTT.

This chain connects TRBV4-2 to TRBJ1-1; D possibly corresponds to TRBD1 (6 bases). This CDR3 is built from 17 residues. V was trimmed by 2 bases and J by 6 bases, leaving 22 bases between them. Germline-derived CDR1 and CDR2 are LGHNA and YNFKEQ. The CDR3 sequence: CASSQLLSETGKAEAFF. CDR3 DNA: TGTGCCAGCAGCCAACTTCTATCCGAGACAGGCAAGGCTGAAGCTTTCTTT.

The rearrangement joins TRBV2 to TRBJ2-2, with D perhaps TRBD1 (6 bases). Germline lookup yields CDR1 SNHLY and CDR2 FYNNEI. Trimming cost V 3 bases and J 1 base, with 9 bases left between them. The CDR3 covers 15 residues. CDR3 DNA sequence: TGTGCCAGCAGTGAGACGACAGGGAACACCGGGGAGCTGTTTTTT. Amino acid sequence: CASSETTGNTGELFF.

This rearrangement joins TRBV6-6 to TRBJ2-2, with 8 bases lining up with TRBD2. The germline gives CDR1 MNHNY, CDR2 SVGAGI (reference sequence). Trimming removed 5 bases from V and 4 bases from J; junction bases left unmatched: 6. There are 15 residues in the CDR3. CDR3 in amino acids: CASSRLRGGTGELFF. The CDR3 DNA reads as TGTGCCAGCAGTCGACTACGGGGGGGCACCGGGGAGCTGTTTTTT.

J is TRBJ2-7 and V is TRBV4-3; D unresolved. Trimming removed 0 bases at V and 3 bases at J, with 12 bases between. The CDR3 runs to 15 residues. The V gene's germline CDR1 is LGHNA and CDR2 YSLEER. CDR3 coding DNA: TGCGCCAGCAGCCAAGAAACCGGAGCTTTCTACGAGCAGTACGTC. This translates into CASSQETGAFYEQYV.

This chain joins TRBV5-6 and TRBJ2-5; D might be TRBD1 (6 bases). V was clipped by 0 bases and J by 7 bases, with 13 bases between them. Per the germline V gene, CDR1 is SGHDT and CDR2 is YYEEEE. The CDR3 is 14 residues long. CDR3 bases: TGTGCCAGCAGCTTGGACAGGGCCAGGGGGACCCAGTACTTC. Translating it yields CASSLDRARGTQYF.

The chain links TRBV4-2 to TRBJ2-3; D is uncertain. The CDR3 consists of 14 residues. Trimming took off 0 bases at V and 4 bases at J, with 8 bases between the two ends. Germline assignment: CDR1 LGHNA and CDR2 YNFKEQ. The CDR3 nucleotides read TGTGCCAGCAGCCAAGAAGTGGTAGCAGATACGCAGTATTTT. Its protein product is CASSQEVVADTQYF.

This rearrangement joins TRBV5-1 to TRBJ2-1; 10 nucleotides line up with TRBD2. CDR1 is SGHRS and CDR2 is YFSETQ in the germline V gene. This CDR3 region has 16 residues. The V and J ends lost 0 bases and 7 bases, in that order; junction bases with no gene match: 7. The CDR3 region is CASSLAVAGGLNEQFF. In nucleotides, the CDR3 is TGCGCCAGCAGCTTGGCCGTAGCGGGGGGTCTTAATGAGCAGTTCTTC. The full variable domain, completed using reference TRBV5-1 and TRBJ2-1, is KAGVTQTPRYLIKTRGQQVTLSCSPISGHRSVSWYQQTPGQGLQFLFEYFSETQRNKGNFPGRFSGRQFSNSRSEMNVSTLELGDSALYLCASSLAVAGGLNEQFFGPGTRLTVL.

The chain has TRBV10-1 and TRBJ1-6; D remains unclear. The V gene's germline CDR1 is WNHNN and CDR2 SYGVQD (reference sequence). The CDR3 consists of 15 residues. V was cut by 4 bases and J by 4 bases, with 11 bases left in between. CDR3 sequence (DNA): TGCGCCAGCAGTGGGGAGGCAAATTATAATTCACCCCTCCACTTT. Translated, it gives CASSGEANYNSPLHF.

The chain carries TRBV5-6 and TRBJ2-5, with TRBD2 as a possible D gene (6 bases). V gave up 3 bases and J gave up 4 bases, with 16 bases separating them. Per the germline V gene, CDR1 is SGHDT and CDR2 is YYEEEE. The CDR3 has 15 residues. The CDR3 DNA sequence: TGTGCCAGCAGCTCAGCGATTTCCGGGGGAGAGACCCAGTACTTC. Translated: CASSSAISGGETQYF.

Here the CDR3 DNA reads TGCGCCAGCAGCGAAAGGACAGGCTACAATGAGCAGTTCTTC. It encodes CASSERTGYNEQFF. The chain carries TRBV5-1 and TRBJ2-1, with TRBD1 identical over 7 bases. In germline, CDR1 is SGHRS, CDR2 YFSETQ. The V and J ends lost 4 bases and 3 bases, in that order; junction bases with no gene match: 4. The CDR3 length is 14 residues.

The rearrangement links TRBV19 to TRBJ2-1, with a tentative D call TRBD2 (6 bases). With 4 bases removed from V and 8 bases from J, the gap between germline ends came to 18 bases. The length of the CDR3 is 15 residues. Germline CDR1 LNHDA, CDR2 SQIVND (reference sequence). CDR3 protein: CASSSSGAGDDEQFF. CDR3 in DNA: TGTGCCAGTAGTAGTAGCGGCGCCGGTGACGATGAGCAGTTCTTC.

This clone was observed a handful of times. This rearrangement joins TRBV29-1 to TRBJ2-2, with 7 bases matching TRBD1. V lost 6 bases and J lost 1; bases outside the gene matches: 2. The CDR3 totals 13 residues. Germline lookup yields CDR1 SQVTM and CDR2 ANQGSEA. The CDR3 region is CSVGTENTGELFF. CDR3 coding DNA: TGCAGCGTGGGGACAGAGAACACCGGGGAGCTGTTTTTT.

The chain recombines TRBV11-3 with TRBJ2-2; D might be TRBD2 (5 bases). CDR3 length equals 14 residues. CDR1 is SGHNT, CDR2 YENEEA, per germline. The V end lost 5 bases, the J end lost 1 base, and 8 bases lay between the germline ends. The CDR3 nucleotides read TGTGCCAGCAGCCCCCGGGGGAACACCGGGGAGCTGTTTTTT. Protein: CASSPRGNTGELFF.

The chain joins TRBV5-6 to TRBJ2-3, with 8 nucleotides matching TRBD1. V trimming: 3 bases; J trimming: 2 bases; junction bases outside the gene matches: 5. The CDR3 runs to 15 residues. Germline V gene sequence: CDR1 SGHDT, CDR2 YYEEEE. The CDR3 spells CASSWTGPVTDTQYF. CDR3 nucleotide sequence: TGTGCCAGCAGCTGGACAGGGCCTGTCACAGATACGCAGTATTTT. Full variable domain (rest looked up from reference TRBV5-6 and TRBJ2-3): DAGVTQSPTHLIKTRGQQVTLRCSPKSGHDTVSWYQQALGQGPQFIFQYYEEEERQRGNFPDRFSGHQFPNYSSELNVNALLLGDSALYLCASSWTGPVTDTQYFGPGTRLTVL.

This chain uses TRBV27 with TRBJ2-7; 9 bases are a match to TRBD2. Per germline, CDR1 MNHEY and CDR2 SMNVEV (reference sequence). The CDR3 has 14 amino acids. Trimming removed 4 bases from V and 7 bases from J; junction bases left unmatched: 8. CDR3 region: CASSCAGGGEEQYV. Written as DNA, the CDR3 is TGTGCCAGCAGTTGCGCGGGCGGGGGGGAGGAGCAGTACGTC.

V is TRBV7-8 and J is TRBJ2-3, with 7 bases aligning to TRBD2. Losses at the gene ends were 1 base for V and 2 bases for J; bases not matched to a gene: 3. CDR3 size: 15 residues. Germline CDR1 reads SGHVS; CDR2 reads FQNEAQ. CDR3 region: CASSLDSGATDTQYF. Here the CDR3 DNA reads TGTGCCAGCAGCTTAGACAGCGGGGCCACAGATACGCAGTATTTT.

This sequence joins TRBV7-8 and TRBJ2-3; 11 bases fit TRBD2. The CDR3 contains 17 residues. Germline CDR1 reads SGHVS; CDR2 reads FQNEAQ. V lost 1 base and J lost 5; bases outside the gene matches: 8. The CDR3 reads CASSLELAGGVGDTQYF. CDR3 DNA: TGTGCCAGCAGCTTAGAGCTAGCGGGGGGCGTTGGAGATACGCAGTATTTT.

This clone was observed a handful of times. At one boundary the junction diverges from the germline segment, which might be a read error. The chain has TRBV19 and TRBJ2-1; 7 bases are a match to TRBD2. Germline values: CDR1 LNHDA, CDR2 SQIVND (reference sequence). This CDR3 region has 15 residues. CDR3 coding DNA: TGTGCCAGTAGAATAGGCGGGGGAGTTGTACAAGAGCAGTTCTTC. The encoded protein is CASRIGGGVVQEQFF. The full variable domain, rest sourced from reference TRBV19 and TRBJ2-1, is DGGITQSPKYLFRKEGQNVTLSCEQNLNHDAMYWYRQDPGQGLRLIYYSQIVNDFQKGDIAEGYSVSREKKESFPLTVTSAQKNPTAFYLCASRIGGGVVQEQFFGPGTRLTVL.

The sample holds a few counts of this clone. The genes are TRBV27 and TRBJ2-7; tentatively, D is TRBD2 (6 bases). CDR1 is MNHEY, CDR2 SMNVEV, per germline (reference sequence). CDR3 length: 13 amino acids. Trimming removed 4 bases at V and 2 bases at J, with 9 bases between. The CDR3 coding sequence is TGTGCCAGCAGTTCATCGGGAGCCTACGAGCAGTACGTC. It codes for CASSSSGAYEQYV.